The 16 T cell receptor beta chains below were found in one sample sequenced in a study of control samples from healthy donors and cancer patients. Measured with immunoSEQ multiplex PCR; TCRdb has only the in-frame clones, and not every one. In the table there are 69,000 or so clones, 94% of which are singletons. Source material: blood. These receptors all stem from a young woman in good health.

The chain links TRBV9 to TRBJ2-3; D is uncertain. The germline V gene encodes CDR1 SGDLS and CDR2 YYNGEE. The V end lost 1 base, the J end lost 1 base, and 7 bases lay between the germline ends. The CDR3 is 14 amino acids. The CDR3 here is CASSVRPRTDTQYF. Written as DNA, the CDR3 is TGTGCCAGCAGCGTACGGCCCCGCACAGATACGCAGTATTTT.

This rearrangement joins TRBV6-1 to TRBJ1-1, with a possible D match to TRBD1 (5 bases). Germline-derived CDR1 and CDR2 are MNHNS and SASEGT. The CDR3 has 13 residues. The germline V and J ends were trimmed by 3 bases and 8 bases, with 13 bases remaining between them. The DNA of the CDR3 is TGTGCCAGCAGTGACGGACGGACAAACGAAGCTTTCTTT. Amino acids: CASSDGRTNEAFF.

The V call is TRBV4-1, the J call TRBJ1-4, with D unclear. Germline-derived CDR1 and CDR2 are MGHRA and YSYEKL. CDR3 length: 16 residues. The V and J ends lost 0 bases and 3 bases respectively, with 11 bases between them. CDR3 residues: CASSQDLTGSNEKLFF. The CDR3 DNA follows: TGCGCCAGCAGCCAAGATCTTACTGGATCTAATGAAAAACTGTTTTTT.

The rearrangement links TRBV6-5 to TRBJ1-2; D unresolved. The CDR3 runs 15 residues. CDR1 and CDR2 (germline): MNHEY, SVGAGI. V lost 2 bases to trimming and J lost 1 base, with 11 bases between them. Here the CDR3 DNA reads TGTGCCAGCAGTTACGGTGGAGGAGGTAACTATGGCTACACCTTC. It codes for CASSYGGGGNYGYTF.

J is TRBJ1-2 and V is TRBV15; a weak D match, TRBD1 (5 bases). The V gene's germline CDR1 is LNHNV and CDR2 YYDKDF (reference sequence). The CDR3 loop spans 15 amino acids. The V end was cut by 2 bases, the J end by 8 bases, with 18 bases between. The CDR3 reads CATSRLSGHLNGYTF. In nucleotides, the CDR3 is TGTGCCACCAGCAGACTGTCAGGACACCTAAACGGCTACACCTTC.

The chain is built from TRBV28 and TRBJ1-2; D is unresolved. The CDR3 extends over 11 amino acids. In germline, CDR1 is MDHEN, CDR2 SYDVKM. V shed 6 bases and J shed 8 bases, with 10 bases lying between them. CDR3 nucleotide sequence: TGTGCCAGCAGAGAGCAGGCCGGCTACACCTTC. Translation: CASREQAGYTF.

This chain uses TRBV9 with TRBJ2-5; 8 positions match TRBD2. The V and J ends lost 0 bases and 3 bases, in that order; junction bases with no gene match: 7. This CDR3 spans 16 amino acids. Germline CDR1 SGDLS, CDR2 YYNGEE. CDR3 sequence (DNA): TGTGCCAGCAGCGTAGGTACTAGCGGTTATAAAGAGACCCAGTACTTC. Translation: CASSVGTSGYKETQYF.

The V call is TRBV6-5, the J call TRBJ2-3, with D possibly being TRBD1 or TRBD2 (5 bases each). Germline assignment: CDR1 MNHEY and CDR2 SVGAGI. The CDR3 totals 14 residues. Between the trimmed V and J ends, which lost 6 bases and 5 bases, there was a span of 15 bases. CDR3 in amino acids: CASSGTAGRDTQYF. CDR3 in DNA: TGTGCCAGCAGCGGGACGGCGGGTCGAGATACGCAGTATTTT.

V usage is TRBV29-1 and J usage is TRBJ2-2, with D possibly being TRBD1 (5 bases). The V gene's germline CDR1 is SQVTM and CDR2 ANQGSEA. V shed 6 bases and J shed 1 base, with 9 bases lying between them. The CDR3 is 13 amino acids. The CDR3 reads CSVLGQNTGELFF. CDR3 bases: TGCAGCGTCTTAGGACAGAACACCGGGGAGCTGTTTTTT.

The rearrangement uses TRBV18 and TRBJ2-2; D may be TRBD2 (5 bases). The germline V gene has CDR1 KGHSH and CDR2 LQKENI. The CDR3 has 13 residues. Between the trimmed V and J ends, which lost 9 bases and 3 bases, there was a span of 11 bases. The DNA of the CDR3 is TGTGCCAGTCAGGACTGGGACACCGGGGAGCTGTTTTTT. Protein sequence: CASQDWDTGELFF.

This chain uses TRBV6-5 with TRBJ1-1, with unresolved D. V gave up 0 bases and J gave up 2 bases, with 10 bases separating them. The CDR3 runs 15 residues. CDR1 and CDR2 from the germline V gene are MNHEY and SVGAGI. The CDR3 DNA is TGTGCCAGCAGTTACTCGTCCGGGCTCAACACTGAAGCTTTCTTT. Protein product: CASSYSSGLNTEAFF.

V usage is TRBV6-5 and J usage is TRBJ1-2; D gene uncertain. CDR3 length equals 14 residues. The ends were cut back, 5 bases at V and 0 bases at J, with 10 bases in the middle. CDR1 is MNHEY, CDR2 SVGAGI, per germline. CDR3 coding DNA: TGTGCCAGCAGTCTGGACTTGGCTAACTATGGCTACACCTTC. Protein product: CASSLDLANYGYTF.

The CDR3, as DNA: TGTGCCAGCACCTCATATAGCTCCTACAATGAGCAGTTCTTC. Protein product: CASTSYSSYNEQFF. V is TRBV5-4 and J is TRBJ2-1; D uncertain. The CDR3 totals 14 residues. The germline V and J ends were trimmed by 6 bases and 0 bases, with 10 bases remaining between them. Germline loops: CDR1 SGHNT, CDR2 YYREEE (reference sequence).

The chain employs TRBV18 and TRBJ2-3; D uncertain. The germline V and J ends were trimmed by 3 bases and 1 base, with 8 bases remaining between them. CDR1 and CDR2 (germline): KGHSH, LQKENI. This CDR3 region has 14 residues. In nucleotides, the CDR3 is TGTGCCAGCTCACCCGGCGCGGGCACAGATACGCAGTATTTT. This encodes CASSPGAGTDTQYF.

In its sample, this clone was seen a few times. The CDR3 spells CASSALALVHEQFF. The CDR3 region has the DNA TGCGCCAGCAGTGCCTTGGCCTTGGTTCATGAGCAGTTCTTC. V and J are TRBV10-2 and TRBJ2-1, with no clear D. The germline V and J ends were trimmed by 4 bases and 8 bases, with 15 bases remaining between them. Germline CDR1 is WSHSY and CDR2 is SAAADI. This CDR3 is 14 amino acids long.

This chain links TRBV30 with TRBJ1-1; maybe TRBD1 (5 bases). This CDR3 contains 14 residues. Germline CDR1 is GTSNPN and CDR2 is SVGIG (reference sequence). V was shortened by 4 bases and J by 4 bases, with 16 bases between the two germline ends. The CDR3 sequence is CAWNPPGVGTEAFF. For the CDR3, the DNA is TGTGCCTGGAATCCACCGGGGGTCGGCACTGAAGCTTTCTTT.